This T cell receptor (beta chain) comes out of a study of T cell responses to AZD1222 COVID-19 vaccine (dated by TCRdb to the early 2020s). A note on the overall study: Because spike-specific TCR depth and breadth did not differ between the two schedules, AZD1222 recipients who got a second dose at roughly 4 weeks were pooled with those who got a second dose at roughly 12 weeks. TCR sequencing covered some 250 trial participants: 200 to 220 given two doses of AZD1222 and 26 given two doses of MenACWY control vaccine. Trial participants were enrolled into age subgroups of 18-55, 56-69 and 70-plus years, which contained approximately 150, 28 and 58 TCR-sequenced participants, respectively. The paper's findings and limits, for the study overall: After two AZD1222 doses, spike-specific TCR breadth and depth were significantly higher than at day 0 and than in MenACWY recipients. In the small 56-69-year group, the increase in depth fell short of significance, most likely because of low power. Nearly half of unique spike-specific TCRs reportedly recognized epitopes outside regions mutated in the B.1.351 and B.1.1.7 variants. Participants were mostly white British and included more females than males, and it was suggested by the authors that clonal diversity may have been underestimated. Conclusions about previously exposed vaccinees were limited because only a handful of AZD1222 recipients were SARS-CoV-2 seropositive at baseline. No day 14 peak-response samples were available, so repertoires were characterized only after the peak T cell response. The vaccine-associated CD4 TCRs covered the entire spike protein, and the dominant responses fell in regions 160-218 and 743-854.

CDR1 ENHRY and CDR2 SYGVKD were looked up in the germline V gene. From the cysteine up to the phenylalanine, the CDR3 has a length of 14 residues. Only the CDR3 part of the read is kept: 42 bases, read in frame from the first base. V and J are truncated by 6 bases and 5 bases respectively, leaving an intervening sequence of 16 bases. The CDR3 regions of human TCRbeta chains were analyzed by immunosequencing. Concerning the study's data processing: Repertoire TCRs were matched against a reference library of SARS-CoV-2-specific TCRs generated with the MIRA antigen-specificity platform. Breadth meant the fraction of unique TCRs that were SARS-CoV-2-associated, whereas depth meant the fraction of total T cells that were SARS-CoV-2-associated. Using the MIRA data, each spike-specific TCR was mapped to the spike region that the TCR reacts to and placed in a CD4 or CD8 class. Log10-transformed breadth and depth values were compared by one-way ANOVA with Sidak's multiple comparisons tests. Not all clones reach the TCRdb copy of this immuneACCESS table, which keeps in-frame sequences only. Checked studies attribute under half of the gap to unresolved V genes and leave the rest unexplained. V and J calls and clone size follow that table, whereas D and trimming were derived from the DNA. Counted in this sample were more than 150,000 clones; about 90% of them appeared once. The ten largest make up roughly 6.5% of the sample.

This clone was counted a single time. Its antigen is not yet known. No quality values exist for individual bases; no much larger clone is one base distant. Interpreted using the paper, the time point label stands for: baseline before first vaccination. Samples from vaccinated people were obtained from the UK trials COV001 and COV002, which included a single-blind randomized controlled phase 2/3 trial of AZD1222 (ChAdOx1 nCoV-19) in healthy adults. Trial participant PBMC samples were collected at day 0 and day 28 after the second dose for TCRbeta chain sequencing. The sequence derives from an adult in good health. The chain employs TRBV10-3 and TRBJ2-5; TRBD2 might be the D gene, on 7 matching bases. The sequences come from peripheral blood, collected on day 0 of AZD1222 vaccination. The nucleotide sequence reads as follows: TGTGCCATCAGCCCTGGCGGGGGCGCGGAGACCCAGTACTTC. This sequence encodes CAISPGGGAETQYF.